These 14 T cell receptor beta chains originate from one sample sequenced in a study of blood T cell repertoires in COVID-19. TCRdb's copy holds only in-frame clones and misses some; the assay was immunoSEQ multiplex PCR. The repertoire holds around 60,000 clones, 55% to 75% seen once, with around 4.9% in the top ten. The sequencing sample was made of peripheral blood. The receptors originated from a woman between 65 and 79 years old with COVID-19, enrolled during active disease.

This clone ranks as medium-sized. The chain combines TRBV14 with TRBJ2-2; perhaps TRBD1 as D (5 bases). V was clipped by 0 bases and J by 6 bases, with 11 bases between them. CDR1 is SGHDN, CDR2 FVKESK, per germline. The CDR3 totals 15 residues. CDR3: CASSQERGSAGELFF. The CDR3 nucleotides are TGTGCCAGCAGCCAAGAAAGGGGTAGTGCCGGGGAGCTGTTTTTT.

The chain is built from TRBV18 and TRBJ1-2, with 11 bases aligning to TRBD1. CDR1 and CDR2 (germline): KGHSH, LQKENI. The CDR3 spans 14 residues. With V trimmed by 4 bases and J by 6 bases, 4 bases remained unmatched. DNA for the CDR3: TGTGCCAGCTCACTGGACAGGGGGCTCGATGGCTACACCTTC. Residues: CASSLDRGLDGYTF.

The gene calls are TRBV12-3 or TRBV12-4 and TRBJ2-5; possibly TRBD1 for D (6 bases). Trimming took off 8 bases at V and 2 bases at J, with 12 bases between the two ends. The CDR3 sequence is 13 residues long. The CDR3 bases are TGTGCCAGCGGCCCCGGACAGCAAGAGACCCAGTACTTC. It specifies CASGPGQQETQYF.

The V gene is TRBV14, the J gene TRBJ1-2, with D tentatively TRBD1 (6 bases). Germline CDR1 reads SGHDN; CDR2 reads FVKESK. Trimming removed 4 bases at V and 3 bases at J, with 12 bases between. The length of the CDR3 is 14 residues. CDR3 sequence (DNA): TGTGCCAGCAGCCCCACAGGGAGAGACTATGGCTACACCTTC. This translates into CASSPTGRDYGYTF. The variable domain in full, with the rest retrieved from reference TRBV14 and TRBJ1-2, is EAGVTQFPSHSVIEKGQTVTLRCDPISGHDNLYWYRRVMGKEIKFLLHFVKESKQDESGMPNNRFLAERTGGTYSTLKVQPAELEDSGVYFCASSPTGRDYGYTFGSGTRLTVV.

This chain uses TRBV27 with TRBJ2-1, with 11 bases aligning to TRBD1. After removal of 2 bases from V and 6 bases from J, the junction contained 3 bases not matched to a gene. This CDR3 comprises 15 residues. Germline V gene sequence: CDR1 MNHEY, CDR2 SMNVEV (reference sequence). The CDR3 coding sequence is TGTGCCAGCAGTTTAGGACAGGGGGCCATCAATGAGCAGTTCTTC. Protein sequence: CASSLGQGAINEQFF.

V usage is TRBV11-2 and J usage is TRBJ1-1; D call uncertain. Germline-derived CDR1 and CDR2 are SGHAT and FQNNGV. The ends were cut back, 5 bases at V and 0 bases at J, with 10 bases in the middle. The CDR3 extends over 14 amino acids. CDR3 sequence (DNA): TGTGCCAGCAGCCCGGGTTATTTGAACACTGAAGCTTTCTTT. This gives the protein CASSPGYLNTEAFF.

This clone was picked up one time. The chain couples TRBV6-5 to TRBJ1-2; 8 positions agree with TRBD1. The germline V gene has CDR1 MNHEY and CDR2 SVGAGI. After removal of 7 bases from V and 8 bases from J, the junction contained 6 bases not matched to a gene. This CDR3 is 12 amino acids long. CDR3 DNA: TGTGCCAGCACCGGGACAGGACTAGGCTACACCTTC. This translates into CASTGTGLGYTF.

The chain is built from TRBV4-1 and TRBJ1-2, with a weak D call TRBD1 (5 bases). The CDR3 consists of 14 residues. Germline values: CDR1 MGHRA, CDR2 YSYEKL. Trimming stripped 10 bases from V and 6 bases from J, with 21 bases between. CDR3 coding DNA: TGCGCCACCCAACCGGAGCCGGGCAGGGATGGCTACACCTTC. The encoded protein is CATQPEPGRDGYTF.

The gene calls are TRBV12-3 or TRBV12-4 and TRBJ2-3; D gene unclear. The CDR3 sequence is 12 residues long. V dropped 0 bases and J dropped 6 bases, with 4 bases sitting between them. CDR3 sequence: CASSLARDTQYF. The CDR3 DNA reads TGTGCCAGCAGTTTAGCCCGTGATACGCAGTATTTT.

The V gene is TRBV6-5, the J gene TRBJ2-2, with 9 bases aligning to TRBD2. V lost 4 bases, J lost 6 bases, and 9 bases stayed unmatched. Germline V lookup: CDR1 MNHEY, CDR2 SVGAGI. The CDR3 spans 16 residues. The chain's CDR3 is CASSSILAGRPGELFF. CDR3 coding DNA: TGTGCCAGCAGTTCAATCCTAGCGGGACGCCCCGGGGAGCTGTTTTTT.

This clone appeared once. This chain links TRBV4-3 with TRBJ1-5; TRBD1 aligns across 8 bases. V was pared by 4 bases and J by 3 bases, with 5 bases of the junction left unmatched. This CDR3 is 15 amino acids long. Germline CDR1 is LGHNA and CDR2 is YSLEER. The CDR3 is CASSPGTGLNQPQHF. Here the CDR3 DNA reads TGCGCCAGCAGCCCCGGGACAGGCCTCAATCAGCCCCAGCATTTT.

The CDR3 loop is CASSLRGGHEQYF. The CDR3 bases are TGTGCCAGCAGTTTAAGGGGAGGTCACGAGCAGTACTTC. This chain links TRBV12-3 or TRBV12-4 with TRBJ2-7, with D maybe TRBD2 (6 bases). The CDR3 is made up of 13 amino acids. Trimming removed 2 bases at V and 5 bases at J, with 10 bases between.

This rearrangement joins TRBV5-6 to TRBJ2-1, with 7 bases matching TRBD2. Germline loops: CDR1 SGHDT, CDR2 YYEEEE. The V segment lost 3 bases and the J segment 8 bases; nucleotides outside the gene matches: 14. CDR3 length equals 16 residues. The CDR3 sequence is CASSSPVGRGKDEQFF. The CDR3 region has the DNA TGTGCCAGCAGCTCGCCAGTGGGGCGGGGGAAGGATGAGCAGTTCTTC.

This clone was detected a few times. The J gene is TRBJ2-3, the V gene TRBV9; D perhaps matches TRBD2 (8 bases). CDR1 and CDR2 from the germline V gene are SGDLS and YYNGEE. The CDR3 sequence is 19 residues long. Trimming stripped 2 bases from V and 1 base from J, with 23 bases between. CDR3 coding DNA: TGTGCCAGCAGCGTGGCCCAGGGGGGAGCGGGGGAGCGCACAGATACGCAGTATTTT. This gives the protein CASSVAQGGAGERTDTQYF.